This T cell receptor beta chain was captured in a study of blood T cell repertoires in COVID-19. Across the whole study: Samples of COVID-19 (acute and convalescent) were obtained from the United States, Italy and Spain. From T cells, B-cell-depleted T cells, or PBMCs came the material, which was cDNA or gDNA.

The V and J ends lost 10 bases and 4 bases respectively, with 20 bases between them. Germline loops: CDR1 SNHLY, CDR2 FYNNEI. The CDR3 is 15 amino acids. As originally analysed: Estimates of nucleated cell counts were drawn from the amplification of reference gene primers. Clones were read by immunoSEQ multiplex PCR, and TCRdb kept only the in-frame ones, dropping some. V and J calls plus clone size are reproduced from that table; the DNA served to infer D and trimming. The table shows roughly 320,000 clones, with 65% to 90% occurring only once. The sequence derives from a human donor in a cohort sampled during active COVID-19. Sequenced sample: peripheral blood. The chain joins TRBV2 to TRBJ1-5; D is possibly TRBD1 (6 bases). DNA of the CDR3: TGTGCCACACAGGGAGGGGACGTCGGGAATCAGCCCCAGCATTTT. Translated, it gives CATQGGDVGNQPQHF. The variable domain in full, completed from reference TRBV2 and TRBJ1-5, reads EPEVTQTPSHQVTQMGQEVILRCVPISNHLYFYWYRQILGQKVEFLVSFYNNEISEKSEIFDDQFSVERPDGSNFTLKIRSTKLEDSAMYFCATQGGDVGNQPQHFGDGTRLSIL.